At least ten counts were recorded for the clone carrying this T cell receptor beta chain. Its antigen is not identified. The TCR beta CDR3 regions underwent amplification using RNA transcripts as the source. With the HTBI primer set, the TCR CDR3 went through a first round of RT-PCR. Using its own MiXCR run on the multiplex PCR reads, TCRdb lists one record per CDR3 protein. The sample records about 350,000 distinct CDR3 sequences, 17% being singletons. The data derive from a study of T cells in Graves' hyperthyroidism and ophthalmopathy. Across the study: Before any treatment, at initial diagnosis, peripheral blood was collected.

CDR3 size: 14 residues. Trimming cost V 7 bases and J 7 bases, with 19 bases left between them. Among the patients, aged 18 to 65, hyperthyroidism was newly diagnosed and had lasted under 2 months. Drawn at first hyperthyroidism diagnosis, the blood sample preceded any ophthalmopathy symptoms. General study points: The model predicted ophthalmopathy a median roughly six months before onset.

This sequence originates from a woman under 40 with Graves' hyperthyroidism that later progressed to Graves' ophthalmopathy. The chain carries TRBV12-3 or TRBV12-4 and TRBJ1-2; possibly TRBD1 for D (6 bases). Sequencing used blood. DNA of the CDR3: TGTGCCAGCACCACCGCCGTGGGGGCCGGTGGCTACACCTTC. Protein: CASTTAVGAGGYTF.